This T cell receptor (beta chain) is from a study of technical replicates of blood from a few donors. The data were produced by immunoSEQ multiplex PCR, yet TCRdb's version contains in-frame clones alone and is incomplete. The sample has 84,000 or so clones; roughly 93% are singletons. This TCR was recovered from a human donor in good health. Specimen: T cells isolated from PBMCs.

The CDR3: CASGWSGTEAFF. Written as DNA, the CDR3 is TGCGCCAGCGGATGGTCAGGCACTGAAGCTTTCTTT. This chain connects TRBV10-2 to TRBJ1-1, with unresolved D. V was trimmed by 8 bases and J by 4 bases, leaving 11 bases between them. The CDR3 length is 12 residues. The V gene's germline CDR1 is WSHSY and CDR2 SAAADI.